The 12 T cell receptor beta chains below all came from one sample that was sequenced in a study of shared clonotypes between healthy human individuals. The naive CD8 population came from CD45RO-negative cells selected for CCR7, without terminally differentiated effector memory CD45RA+ cells. Clones were sequenced by immunoSEQ multiplex PCR, and TCRdb holds only the in-frame ones, with some missing. This table holds 550,000 to 650,000 clones, roughly 96% found once. The specimen sequenced was naive CD8+ T cells sorted from blood. The receptors were gathered from a woman aged 25 to 39 in good health.

The chain links TRBV27 to TRBJ2-1; the match to TRBD2 covers 11 bases. The ends lost 6 bases at V and 2 bases at J; junction bases unmatched: 6. The V gene's germline CDR1 is MNHEY and CDR2 SMNVEV (reference sequence). The CDR3 consists of 16 residues. CDR3 nucleotide sequence: TGTGCCAGCAGCAAAGGGACTAGCGGAACCTACAATGAGCAGTTCTTC. It encodes CASSKGTSGTYNEQFF.

This chain uses TRBV6-5 with TRBJ1-1; D remains ambiguous. The germline V gene encodes CDR1 MNHEY and CDR2 SVGAGI. The V and J ends lost 2 bases and 5 bases respectively, with 12 bases between them. The CDR3 is 14 amino acids. The CDR3, as DNA: TGTGCCAGCAGTTACGTTAGGGTTGGTACTGAAGCTTTCTTT. Its protein product is CASSYVRVGTEAFF.

The rearrangement links TRBV27 to TRBJ1-1; D might be TRBD1 (6 bases). V was cut by 6 bases and J by 1 base, with 12 bases left in between. In germline, CDR1 is MNHEY, CDR2 SMNVEV (reference sequence). The CDR3 is made up of 14 amino acids. The DNA of the CDR3 is TGTGCCAGCAGGAGAGGGGGGGCGAACACTGAAGCTTTCTTT. Protein: CASRRGGANTEAFF.

This chain links TRBV6-4 with TRBJ2-1; D may be TRBD2 (5 bases). With 2 bases removed from V and 1 base from J, the gap between germline ends came to 9 bases. The germline V gene has CDR1 MRHNA and CDR2 SNTAGT. The CDR3 has 15 residues. CDR3 region: CASSDGGLSYNEQFF. Here the CDR3 DNA reads TGTGCCAGCAGTGACGGTGGACTGTCCTACAATGAGCAGTTCTTC.

The V gene is TRBV9, the J gene TRBJ2-1; D is unclear. This CDR3 is 15 amino acids long. Between the trimmed V and J ends, which lost 3 bases and 1 base, there was a span of 11 bases. In germline, CDR1 is SGDLS, CDR2 YYNGEE. CDR3 sequence (DNA): TGTGCCAGCAGCGGAGCTAAAGGGTCCTACAATGAGCAGTTCTTC. Encoded protein: CASSGAKGSYNEQFF. Complete variable domain (other parts from reference TRBV9 and TRBJ2-1): DSGVTQTPKHLITATGQRVTLRCSPRSGDLSVYWYQQSLDQGLQFLIQYYNGEERAKGNILERFSAQQFPDLHSELNLSSLELGDSALYFCASSGAKGSYNEQFFGPGTRLTVL.

V usage is TRBV7-9 and J usage is TRBJ2-3; 7 positions agree with TRBD1. The CDR3 totals 18 residues. CDR1 is SEHNR and CDR2 is FQNEAQ in the germline V gene (reference sequence). V was pared by 6 bases and J by 4 bases, with 19 bases of the junction left unmatched. The CDR3 DNA sequence: TGTGCCAGCAGGAGAGGAAAGGGGACAGCTCTCTTTCCAGATACGCAGTATTTT. Translated: CASRRGKGTALFPDTQYF.

J is TRBJ2-1 and V is TRBV27, with D perhaps matching TRBD1 (6 bases). Trimming removed 5 bases from V and 10 bases from J, with 12 bases in between. CDR1 is MNHEY, CDR2 SMNVEV, per germline (reference sequence). The CDR3 runs to 12 residues. Written as DNA, the CDR3 is TGTGCCAGCAGTCGGCAAGGGACAGAGCAGTTCTTC. Its protein is CASSRQGTEQFF.

This clone occurred once. The chain uses TRBV6-6 and TRBJ2-5; 11 bases line up with TRBD2. The CDR3 totals 16 residues. From germline, CDR1 is MNHNY and CDR2 SVGAGI (reference sequence). J lost 0 bases, V lost 6 bases, and 6 bases had no gene match. The CDR3: CASRPLAGGYQETQYF. Written as DNA, the CDR3 is TGTGCCAGCAGACCCCTAGCGGGAGGTTACCAAGAGACCCAGTACTTC.

This clone was observed a single time. The chain carries TRBV5-4 and TRBJ1-1; the D is unclear. Germline CDR1 is SGHNT and CDR2 is YYREEE (reference sequence). There are 12 residues in the CDR3. With 4 bases removed from V and 4 bases from J, the gap between germline ends came to 8 bases. The CDR3: CASSPTGTEAFF. DNA of the CDR3: TGTGCCAGCAGCCCGACGGGCACTGAAGCTTTCTTT.

The V gene is TRBV27, the J gene TRBJ1-1; possible D gene TRBD1, 6 bases. The CDR3 loop spans 18 amino acids. V gave up 2 bases and J gave up 0 bases, with 19 bases separating them. Per germline, CDR1 MNHEY and CDR2 SMNVEV (reference sequence). CDR3: CASSLPSSRQAMNTEAFF. CDR3 coding DNA: TGTGCCAGCAGTTTACCATCGAGTAGACAGGCCATGAACACTGAAGCTTTCTTT.

This chain joins TRBV19 and TRBJ2-1; the D gene is possibly TRBD1 (5 bases). Germline-derived CDR1 and CDR2 are LNHDA and SQIVND (reference sequence). The CDR3 totals 17 residues. Trimming removed 6 bases at V and 8 bases at J, with 26 bases between. CDR3 DNA sequence: TGTGCCAGTAGGATCGACCCGAAGGGGTCCACAATTGATGAGCAGTTCTTC. Amino acid sequence: CASRIDPKGSTIDEQFF.

This sequence joins TRBV28 and TRBJ2-5, with a possible D match to TRBD2 (7 bases). The J call could be wrong; TRBJ2-7 is a better fit for the DNA end. The germline CDR1 and CDR2 sequences are MDHEN and SYDVKM. The CDR3 extends over 14 amino acids. The CDR3 coding sequence is TGTGCCAGCACCCTCGCGGGGGCGACGGACGAGCAGTACTTC. Translating it yields CASTLAGATDEQYF.